Listed below are T cell receptor beta chains from one sample, sequenced in a study of T cells expressing NK-cell markers. TCRdb reprocessed the 5' RACE reads, keeping one entry per CDR3 protein, no DNA. The sample holds 200,000 to 300,000 distinct CDR3 sequences. The sample was blood T cells: a sorted CD56 or NKG2C T cell subset, CD4+ or CD8+ T cells, or bulk PBMC T cells (not recorded which). These receptors originate from a woman between 18 and 70 years old in good health. The CDR3 runs from the conserved cysteine through the conserved F or W.

v_gene	len	j_gene	CDR3aa
TRBV10-3	13	TRBJ2-2	CAINAGGTGELFF
TRBV20-1	12	TRBJ2-7	CSFTLPPYEQYF
TRBV6-1	15	TRBJ2-1	CASSPLRQGYHEQFF
TRBV12-3/TRBV12-4	15	TRBJ1-6	CASSLTPAGRSPLHF
TRBV4-1	16	TRBJ2-1	CASSPGNGGASNEQFF
TRBV7-2	15	TRBJ2-4	CASSPTGTTKNIQYF
TRBV28	18	TRBJ2-3	CASRSYRAALAGETTQYF
TRBV7-2	16	TRBJ2-1	CASSVATSGKQNEQFF
TRBV11-2	14	TRBJ1-2	CASSRERGRYGYTF
TRBV5-1	15	TRBJ2-3	CASSRDRGQADTQYF
TRBV20-1	16	TRBJ2-7	CSARDPTSGTPYEQYF